The sample holds many counts of the clone carrying this T cell receptor beta chain. Antigen: not known. TCRdb independently ran MiXCR on the reads; one entry per CDR3 protein. The sample contains about 300,000 distinct CDR3 sequences, roughly a tenth of which appear only once. The sample belongs to a study of T cell repertoires in cytomegalovirus infection. Study summary: Public TCR beta signatures provided an indication of both CMV infection and a matching HLA type.

V was cut by 3 bases and J by 1 base, with 14 bases left in between. Germline assignment: CDR1 MGHDK and CDR2 SYGVNS. There are 16 residues in the CDR3. Overall study results and limits: Within the response measured ex vivo, HLA-C-restricted CMV-specific TCR beta clonotypes were dominant.

The source is a human donor in good health (CMV status not recorded). Some clones in this sample may be carry-over from other donors' samples. This sequence joins TRBV25-1 and TRBJ2-3, with D maybe TRBD2 (5 bases). The specimen sequenced was PBMCs. The CDR3 bases are TGTGCCAGCAGTGAGGCTCGACGGCGGGGCACAGATACGCAGTATTTT. It yields the protein CASSEARRRGTDTQYF. Filled out from reference TRBV25-1 and TRBJ2-3, the complete variable domain reads EADIYQTPRYLVIGTGKKITLECSQTMGHDKMYWYQQDPGMELHLIHYSYGVNSTEKGDLSSESTVSRIRTEHFPLTLESARPSHTSQYLCASSEARRRGTDTQYFGPGTRLTVL.